Each of the 8 T cell receptor beta chains below was sequenced from the same sample in a study of control samples from healthy donors and cancer patients. Sequencing used immunoSEQ multiplex PCR; TCRdb keeps in-frame clones, though not all of them. The profile shows about 94,000 clones, less than 95% of them singletons. Material: blood. Receptors originate from a woman aged 18 to 35 in good health.

The rearrangement joins TRBV2 to TRBJ1-5, with D uncertain. There are 13 residues in the CDR3. Germline CDR1 and CDR2: SNHLY and FYNNEI. V was clipped by 3 bases and J by 4 bases, with 7 bases between them. This CDR3 reads CASSEPPNQPQHF. In DNA, the CDR3 is TGTGCCAGCAGTGAGCCACCTAATCAGCCCCAGCATTTT.

This clone turned up a few times. V usage is TRBV2 and J usage is TRBJ2-2; perhaps TRBD2 as D (5 bases). The germline V gene encodes CDR1 SNHLY and CDR2 FYNNEI. V lost 2 bases and J 0 bases, leaving 10 bases between the germline ends. CDR3 size: 16 residues. The CDR3 spells CASSEIKRSNTGELFF. Here the CDR3 DNA reads TGTGCCAGCAGTGAAATCAAGCGGTCGAACACCGGGGAGCTGTTTTTT.

The chain joins TRBV7-3 to TRBJ2-1, with 8 positions matching TRBD2. Germline V gene lookup returns CDR1 SGHTA and CDR2 FQGTGA. V was pared by 3 bases and J by 6 bases, with 7 bases of the junction left unmatched. This CDR3 contains 15 residues. The CDR3 loop reads CASSFGLALTNEQFF. For the CDR3, the DNA is TGTGCCAGCAGCTTTGGACTAGCTTTGACCAATGAGCAGTTCTTC. Supplemented by reference TRBV7-3 and TRBJ2-1, the full variable domain reads GAGVSQTPSNKVTEKGKYVELRCDPISGHTALYWYRQSLGQGPEFLIYFQGTGAADDSGLPNDRFFAVRPEGSVSTLKIQRTERGDSAVYLCASSFGLALTNEQFFGPGTRLTVL.

This chain uses TRBV5-6 with TRBJ1-2, with D tentatively TRBD1 (5 bases). The CDR3 spans 14 residues. Germline lookup yields CDR1 SGHDT and CDR2 YYEEEE. V lost 3 bases and J 4 bases, leaving 13 bases between the germline ends. The CDR3 DNA reads as TGTGCCAGCAGCTCGAACCCGACAGCCTATGGCTACACCTTC. It yields the protein CASSSNPTAYGYTF.

J is TRBJ1-5 and V is TRBV11-3, with no clear D. Germline V gene lookup returns CDR1 SGHNT and CDR2 YENEEA. V shed 2 bases and J shed 4 bases, with 18 bases lying between them. This CDR3 spans 17 amino acids. The CDR3 nucleotides read TGTGCCAGCAGCTTAATTCTGGACGGATCTTCTAATCAGCCCCAGCATTTT. It translates to CASSLILDGSSNQPQHF.

This chain uses TRBV25-1 with TRBJ2-2; D not resolved. CDR3 length: 13 amino acids. V lost 9 bases, J lost 1 base, and 9 bases lay in between. Per germline, CDR1 MGHDK and CDR2 SYGVNS. The CDR3 coding sequence is TGTGCCAGACACTTGGGGAACACCGGGGAGCTGTTTTTT. Its protein is CARHLGNTGELFF.

This clone appeared a single time. The chain combines TRBV21-1 with TRBJ1-5; TRBD1 was called by the table and not checked on the DNA. TRBV21-1 is shown as a pseudogene. The CDR3 contains 18 residues. CDR3 loop: CASSPRTGSLYSNQPQHF. The CDR3 coding sequence is TGTGCCAGCAGCCCCCGGACAGGGTCTTTATATAGCAATCAGCCCCAGCATTTT.

The rearrangement uses TRBV29-1 and TRBJ2-5; D possibly corresponds to TRBD1 (6 bases). CDR1 SQVTM and CDR2 ANQGSEA come from the germline V gene. The germline V and J ends were trimmed by 8 bases and 2 bases, with 12 bases remaining between them. This CDR3 is 12 amino acids long. The CDR3, as DNA: TGCAGCATAACAGGGTATCAAGAGACCCAGTACTTC. It encodes CSITGYQETQYF.